This T cell receptor (beta chain) was retrieved from a study of blood T cell repertoires in COVID-19. V lost 6 bases to trimming and J lost 1 base; unmatched junction nucleotides: 10. CDR1 is KGHSH and CDR2 is LQKENI in the germline V gene. The CDR3 covers 17 residues. Original processing methods: It was from reference gene primer amplification that nucleated cell counts were estimated. The assay was immunoSEQ multiplex PCR, and TCRdb's table has in-frame clones only and misses some. D and trimming were read from the DNA, whereas the V and J calls and clone size are those reported in that table. The sample has under 350,000 clones, more than 75% seen once. Each participant's cohort was designated according to participant-reported clinical history. This clone was detected only once.

The receptor was derived from a man under 40 who had recovered from COVID-19. The V and J genes are TRBV18 and TRBJ1-5, with 9 bases that match TRBD1. The sequenced sample was PBMCs or T cells enriched from blood (not recorded which). The CDR3 reads CASSPDRGTGSNQPQHF. The CDR3 nucleotides read TGTGCCAGCTCCCCCGACCGGGGGACAGGGAGCAATCAGCCCCAGCATTTT.